Each of the 21 T cell receptor beta chains below was sequenced from the same sample in a study of blood T cell repertoires in COVID-19. This table comes from immunoSEQ multiplex PCR, and its TCRdb copy is limited to in-frame clones, with some not included. The sample carries around 68,000 clones, 65% to 80% recorded once. The specimen was peripheral blood. These receptors were obtained from a woman in her 50s with acute or convalescent COVID-19.

The chain has TRBV7-8 and TRBJ2-3, with 10 positions matching TRBD2. This CDR3 has 18 amino acids. Trimming cost V 5 bases and J 1 base; bases outside gene matches: 12. The germline gives CDR1 SGHVS, CDR2 FQNEAQ. CDR3 protein: CASSQERGGLLGTDTQYF. The CDR3, as DNA: TGTGCCAGCAGCCAAGAGCGGGGGGGCCTTCTTGGCACAGATACGCAGTATTTT.

This chain uses TRBV20-1 with TRBJ1-1, with D hard to call. The CDR3 has 10 residues. Between the trimmed V and J ends, which lost 5 bases and 13 bases, there was a span of 14 bases. The germline V gene encodes CDR1 DFQATT and CDR2 SNEGSKA (reference sequence). The CDR3 loop is CSAPVADDFF. The DNA of the CDR3 is TGCAGTGCTCCGGTAGCTGATGATTTCTTT.

The genes are TRBV27 and TRBJ2-1; tentative D call: TRBD2 (6 bases). V gave up 4 bases and J gave up 3 bases, with 16 bases separating them. In germline, CDR1 is MNHEY, CDR2 SMNVEV (reference sequence). The CDR3 is made up of 16 amino acids. CDR3 sequence reads: CASSSTRGGNYNEQFF. CDR3 coding DNA: TGTGCCAGCAGTTCCACCAGAGGCGGGAACTACAATGAGCAGTTCTTC.

V gene TRBV5-6 combines with J gene TRBJ1-1; D might be TRBD1 (6 bases). The germline V and J ends were trimmed by 4 bases and 3 bases, with 16 bases remaining between them. Germline-derived CDR1 and CDR2 are SGHDT and YYEEEE. The CDR3 has 15 amino acids. Here the CDR3 reads CASSPSTGGHTEAFF. In DNA form, the CDR3 reads TGTGCCAGCAGCCCTTCGACGGGGGGGCACACTGAAGCTTTCTTT. The whole variable domain, remainder taken from reference TRBV5-6 and TRBJ1-1, is DAGVTQSPTHLIKTRGQQVTLRCSPKSGHDTVSWYQQALGQGPQFIFQYYEEEERQRGNFPDRFSGHQFPNYSSELNVNALLLGDSALYLCASSPSTGGHTEAFFGQGTRLTVV.

V gene TRBV2 combines with J gene TRBJ1-1; D is possibly TRBD1 (6 bases). This CDR3 is 11 amino acids long. V lost 8 bases, J lost 4 bases, and 8 bases lay in between. Germline CDR1 is SNHLY and CDR2 is FYNNEI. The CDR3 nucleotides read TGTGCCAGCCAGGGGTTCACTGAAGCTTTCTTT. It is translated as CASQGFTEAFF.

The V gene is TRBV7-2, the J gene TRBJ2-1; 12 bases are a match to TRBD2. The CDR3 spans 15 residues. The J segment lost 10 bases and the V segment lost 4 bases, leaving 8 bases of the junction unmatched. Germline V CDR1 and CDR2: SGHTA, FQGNSA. CDR3 amino acids: CASSSRLAGADEQFF. The CDR3 coding sequence is TGTGCCAGCAGCTCCCGACTAGCGGGGGCTGACGAGCAGTTCTTC.

The chain couples TRBV30 to TRBJ2-2; 12 bases fit TRBD2. The J segment lost 7 bases and the V segment lost 1 base, leaving 7 bases of the junction unmatched. The CDR3 sequence is 16 residues long. Germline loops: CDR1 GTSNPN, CDR2 SVGIG (reference sequence). CDR3 amino acids: CAWSGLAGESVGELFF. CDR3 DNA: TGTGCCTGGAGTGGACTAGCGGGAGAAAGTGTCGGGGAGCTGTTTTTT. Drawing the rest from reference TRBV30 and TRBJ2-2, the complete variable domain is SQTIHQWPATLVQPVGSPLSLECTVEGTSNPNLYWYRQAAGRGLQLLFYSVGIGQISSEVPQNLSASRPQDRQFILSSKKLLLSDSGFYLCAWSGLAGESVGELFFGEGSRLTVL.

The rearrangement links TRBV6-2 or TRBV6-3 to TRBJ2-7, with D maybe TRBD2 (6 bases). Trimming removed 4 bases from V and 0 bases from J, with 13 bases in between. This CDR3 spans 15 amino acids. Germline loops: CDR1 MNHEY, CDR2 SVGEGT. CDR3 residues: CASSSLALSSYEQYF. The CDR3 DNA reads TGTGCCAGCAGTTCGCTAGCGCTCAGCTCCTACGAGCAGTACTTC.

V and J are TRBV5-1 and TRBJ2-3; 8 positions match TRBD2. The trim removed 3 bases at V and 2 bases at J, leaving 5 bases unmatched. Germline V lookup: CDR1 SGHRS, CDR2 YFSETQ. This CDR3 has 15 amino acids. CDR3 sequence (DNA): TGCGCCAGCAGCTCCGGGGGGGCCATCACAGATACGCAGTATTTT. This codes for CASSSGGAITDTQYF. Filled out from reference TRBV5-1 and TRBJ2-3, the complete variable domain reads KAGVTQTPRYLIKTRGQQVTLSCSPISGHRSVSWYQQTPGQGLQFLFEYFSETQRNKGNFPGRFSGRQFSNSRSEMNVSTLELGDSALYLCASSSGGAITDTQYFGPGTRLTVL.

The V gene is TRBV29-1, the J gene TRBJ1-1, with 9 bases lining up with TRBD1. After removal of 5 bases from V and 7 bases from J, the junction contained 11 bases not matched to a gene. CDR1 and CDR2 from the germline V gene are SQVTM and ANQGSEA. The length of the CDR3 is 14 residues. CDR3 residues: CSVSLPDRGGEAFF. CDR3 DNA sequence: TGCAGCGTTTCCCTCCCCGACAGGGGGGGTGAAGCTTTCTTT.

The chain is built from TRBV7-3 and TRBJ2-5, with TRBD2 matching over 10 bases. Trimming cost V 5 bases and J 5 bases; bases outside gene matches: 11. The CDR3 covers 16 residues. Per germline, CDR1 SGHTA and CDR2 FQGTGA. The CDR3 bases are TGTGCCAGCAGCCGCGGCCCCGGAGCGGGAGGGGAGACCCAGTACTTC. This codes for CASSRGPGAGGETQYF.

This clone was detected only a few times. This chain uses TRBV2 with TRBJ1-5; 8 bases align to TRBD1. The V gene's germline CDR1 is SNHLY and CDR2 FYNNEI. CDR3 length: 14 residues. The V gene end was trimmed by 6 bases and the J gene end by 2 bases; junction bases not matched to a gene: 3. This CDR3 reads CASRATGGNQPQHF. CDR3 in DNA: TGTGCCAGCAGGGCGACAGGGGGCAATCAGCCCCAGCATTTT.

Here the CDR3 DNA reads TGCGCCAGCAGCCAGGCCCGGGACTACACAGATACGCAGTATTTT. Its protein is CASSQARDYTDTQYF. The V and J genes are TRBV4-3 and TRBJ2-3; 7 bases align to TRBD2. There are 15 residues in the CDR3. Trimming at V came to 3 bases and at J to 2 bases, leaving 5 bases not matched to a gene. The germline gives CDR1 LGHNA, CDR2 YSLEER.

The chain uses TRBV28 and TRBJ1-1; D is uncertain. The ends were cut back, 6 bases at V and 7 bases at J, with 9 bases in the middle. The CDR3 runs to 11 residues. The V gene's germline CDR1 is MDHEN and CDR2 SYDVKM. The CDR3 loop is CASRRVGEAFF. CDR3 sequence (DNA): TGTGCCAGCAGGCGGGTGGGTGAAGCTTTCTTT. Supplemented by reference TRBV28 and TRBJ1-1, the full variable domain reads DVKVTQSSRYLVKRTGEKVFLECVQDMDHENMFWYRQDPGLGLRLIYFSYDVKMKEKGDIPEGYSVSREKKERFSLILESASTNQTSMYLCASRRVGEAFFGQGTRLTVV.

The table lists this clone with a few counts. The V call is TRBV13, the J call TRBJ1-6; D unresolved. Germline V lookup: CDR1 PRHDT, CDR2 FYEKMQ (reference sequence). The CDR3 contains 16 residues. The V end was cut by 1 base, the J end by 0 bases, with 7 bases between. The CDR3 sequence is CASSLERSSYNSPLHF. The CDR3 DNA follows: TGTGCCAGCAGCTTAGAGAGGAGCTCCTATAATTCACCCCTCCACTTT. Supplemented by reference TRBV13 and TRBJ1-6, the full variable domain reads AAGVIQSPRHLIKEKRETATLKCYPIPRHDTVYWYQQGPGQDPQFLISFYEKMQSDKGSIPDRFSAQQFSDYHSELNMSSLELGDSALYFCASSLERSSYNSPLHFGNGTRLTVT.

This rearrangement joins TRBV7-9 to TRBJ1-4, with D uncertain. The CDR3 runs to 12 residues. Germline CDR1 reads SEHNR; CDR2 reads FQNEAQ (reference sequence). Deletions cut 5 bases from V and 6 bases from J, with 7 bases between. The CDR3, as DNA: TGTGCCAGCAGCAGGGTAGATGAAAAACTGTTTTTT. As protein: CASSRVDEKLFF.

The chain uses TRBV7-9 and TRBJ1-1; 8 bases are shared with TRBD1. Germline trimming cut 5 bases from V and 5 bases from J; bases unmatched to any gene: 7. Germline loops: CDR1 SEHNR, CDR2 FQNEAQ (reference sequence). The CDR3 has 14 residues. The CDR3 is CASSGRQGNTEAFF. For the CDR3, the DNA is TGTGCCAGCAGCGGAAGACAGGGGAATACTGAAGCTTTCTTT.

The V gene is TRBV5-1, the J gene TRBJ2-5; perhaps TRBD1 as D (5 bases). CDR1 and CDR2 (germline): SGHRS, YFSETQ. The CDR3 has 13 amino acids. V was shortened by 0 bases and J by 5 bases, with 8 bases between the two germline ends. Here the CDR3 reads CASSLGQKETQYF. The CDR3 DNA sequence: TGCGCCAGCAGCTTGGGACAGAAGGAGACCCAGTACTTC.

The rearrangement links TRBV5-5 to TRBJ1-3; D is possibly TRBD1 (6 bases). From germline, CDR1 is SGHKS and CDR2 YYEKEE (reference sequence). Trimming removed 4 bases at V and 0 bases at J, with 11 bases between. The CDR3 is 15 amino acids. CDR3 nucleotides: TGTGCCAGCAGCGGGGGGGCAGACTCTGGAAACACCATATATTTT. This sequence encodes CASSGGADSGNTIYF. Drawing the rest from reference TRBV5-5 and TRBJ1-3, the complete variable domain is DAGVTQSPTHLIKTRGQQVTLRCSPISGHKSVSWYQQVLGQGPQFIFQYYEKEERGRGNFPDRFSARQFPNYSSELNVNALLLGDSALYLCASSGGADSGNTIYFGEGSWLTVV.

The chain has TRBV30 and TRBJ1-1; D call uncertain. The germline V gene encodes CDR1 GTSNPN and CDR2 SVGIG (reference sequence). V gave up 5 bases and J gave up 10 bases, with 17 bases separating them. The CDR3 has 12 amino acids. CDR3 residues: CAWGGLGRGAFF. CDR3 bases: TGTGCCTGGGGAGGACTGGGCCGGGGAGCTTTCTTT.

V is TRBV9 and J is TRBJ1-4, with D possibly being TRBD1 (5 bases). The CDR3 sequence is 13 residues long. Deletions cut 4 bases from V and 7 bases from J, with 11 bases between. The V gene's germline CDR1 is SGDLS and CDR2 YYNGEE. CDR3 sequence: CASSPPQGEKLFF. The CDR3 bases are TGTGCCAGCAGCCCGCCTCAGGGTGAAAAACTGTTTTTT.